What follows are 21 T cell receptor beta chains derived from one specimen sequenced in a study of cytomegalovirus exposure and HLA in healthy donors. The PCR employed 60 Vbeta primers together with 13 Jbeta primers. Only in-frame clones appear in the TCRdb table, and some are missing; sequencing was by immunoSEQ multiplex PCR. Of about 150,000 clones in the sample, around 84% are singletons; the top ten hold around 5.6%. Sequencing input: PBMCs. The origin of the receptors is a woman aged 35 to 49 in good health and CMV-seropositive.

The table lists this clone with a few counts. The chain has TRBV5-1 and TRBJ2-1; 8 nucleotides agree with TRBD2. This CDR3 contains 20 residues. Germline lookup yields CDR1 SGHRS and CDR2 YFSETQ. Germline trimming cut 5 bases from V and 3 bases from J; bases unmatched to any gene: 22. CDR3 sequence (DNA): TGCGCCAGCAGTACGGAACCAGGGGAACTCGGCGGGAGGATCTACAATGAGCAGTTCTTC. This sequence encodes CASSTEPGELGGRIYNEQFF.

This sequence joins TRBV6-5 and TRBJ1-4, with D maybe TRBD1 (5 bases). Germline assignment: CDR1 MNHEY and CDR2 SVGAGI. The V and J ends lost 0 bases and 10 bases respectively, with 15 bases between them. This CDR3 is 15 amino acids long. The DNA of the CDR3 is TGTGCCAGCAGTTACTCGAACTCCGGGGGGGGAAAACTGTTTTTT. This gives the protein CASSYSNSGGGKLFF.

This chain connects TRBV18 to TRBJ2-2; 9 nucleotides match TRBD1. The CDR3 is 15 residues long. Looked up from germline, CDR1 is KGHSH and CDR2 is LQKENI. V shed 2 bases, J shed 3 bases, and the junction held 1 base outside the gene matches. The CDR3 DNA reads TGTGCCAGCTCACCAAACAGGGGGCACACCGGGGAGCTGTTTTTT. The encoded protein is CASSPNRGHTGELFF.

The gene calls are TRBV28 and TRBJ1-2; D unclear. Trimming removed 4 bases from V and 6 bases from J, with 3 bases in between. The CDR3 has 10 residues. Germline CDR1 and CDR2: MDHEN and SYDVKM. CDR3 loop: CASSSNGYTF. CDR3 nucleotide sequence: TGTGCCAGCAGTTCTAATGGCTACACCTTC.

The chain recombines TRBV18 with TRBJ2-1; 7 bases are shared with TRBD2. This CDR3 is built from 17 residues. V was pared by 1 base and J by 3 bases, with 9 bases of the junction left unmatched. Germline V gene sequence: CDR1 KGHSH, CDR2 LQKENI. The CDR3 DNA reads TGTGCCAGCTCACCACTCCCGGGACTAAAAATCTACAATGAGCAGTTCTTC. It encodes CASSPLPGLKIYNEQFF.

The chain couples TRBV30 to TRBJ1-1; tentatively, D is TRBD1 (6 bases). The V end lost 3 bases, the J end lost 0 bases, and 8 bases lay between the germline ends. Germline values: CDR1 GTSNPN, CDR2 SVGIG (reference sequence). The CDR3 runs to 13 residues. The CDR3 DNA sequence: TGTGCCTGGAGCGGACAGCTGAACACTGAAGCTTTCTTT. Residues: CAWSGQLNTEAFF.

The rearrangement joins TRBV14 to TRBJ1-1, with no clear D. The V gene lost 0 bases and the J gene lost 4 bases, with 6 bases spanning the gap. The CDR3 is 13 amino acids. Germline CDR1 SGHDN, CDR2 FVKESK. CDR3 coding DNA: TGTGCCAGCAGCCAAGATCGGGGCACTGAAGCTTTCTTT. Encoded protein: CASSQDRGTEAFF.

This clone has just a few counts. The gene calls are TRBV28 and TRBJ2-7; TRBD1 is a possible D gene (5 bases). The CDR3 runs to 14 residues. Germline values: CDR1 MDHEN, CDR2 SYDVKM. V was shortened by 4 bases and J by 8 bases, with 18 bases between the two germline ends. DNA for the CDR3: TGTGCCAGCAGTTCACACAGGACACCCTTGAAGCAGTACTTC. Encoded protein: CASSSHRTPLKQYF.

This clone was observed a handful of times. This chain joins TRBV18 and TRBJ2-7; TRBD1 aligns across 7 bases. V lost 3 bases and J lost 3; bases outside the gene matches: 5. The CDR3 length is 14 residues. Germline V gene data show CDR1 as KGHSH and CDR2 as LQKENI. DNA for the CDR3: TGTGCCAGCTCACCGCACAGGGGTATCTACGAGCAGTACTTC. Its protein is CASSPHRGIYEQYF.

This clone was detected a few times. V usage is TRBV5-8 and J usage is TRBJ2-7, with TRBD1 matching over 11 bases. Germline CDR1 SGHTS, CDR2 YDEGEE. This CDR3 contains 17 residues. V was pared by 1 base and J by 5 bases, with 11 bases of the junction left unmatched. CDR3 nucleotides: TGTGCCAGCAGCTTGTGGGTTTCGGACAGGGGGCGCGACGAGCAGTACTTC. This sequence encodes CASSLWVSDRGRDEQYF. The full variable domain, its missing parts supplied by reference TRBV5-8 and TRBJ2-7, is EAGVTQSPTHLIKTRGQQATLRCSPISGHTSVYWYQQALGLGLQFLLWYDEGEERNRGNFPPRFSGRQFPNYSSELNVNALELEDSALYLCASSLWVSDRGRDEQYFGPGTRLTVT.

The chain is built from TRBV19 and TRBJ1-1, with D possibly being TRBD1 (6 bases). Trimming shortened V by 3 bases and J by 8 bases, and 13 bases separated the two germline ends. This CDR3 is built from 13 residues. CDR1 LNHDA and CDR2 SQIVND come from the germline V gene (reference sequence). This CDR3 is CASSILRGREAFF. The CDR3 nucleotides read TGTGCCAGTAGTATTCTAAGGGGGAGAGAAGCTTTCTTT.

The chain uses TRBV28 and TRBJ2-2; TRBD2 matches at 10 bases. Losses at the gene ends were 5 bases for V and 0 bases for J; bases not matched to a gene: 6. Germline assignment: CDR1 MDHEN and CDR2 SYDVKM. The CDR3 consists of 17 residues. CDR3 sequence (DNA): TGTGCCAGCAGTACCCCGGGACTAGCGCCGAACACCGGGGAGCTGTTTTTT. Translated, it gives CASSTPGLAPNTGELFF.

V gene TRBV5-5 combines with J gene TRBJ2-3, with D maybe TRBD2 (5 bases). The CDR3 contains 16 residues. Trimming removed 4 bases at V and 0 bases at J, with 15 bases between. From germline, CDR1 is SGHKS and CDR2 YYEKEE (reference sequence). As DNA, the CDR3 is TGTGCCAGCAGCCCACAGCGAGGGATAAGCACAGATACGCAGTATTTT. It specifies CASSPQRGISTDTQYF.

The chain links TRBV19 to TRBJ2-3; 9 nucleotides line up with TRBD1. V shed 6 bases, J shed 4 bases, and the junction held 5 bases outside the gene matches. Germline loops: CDR1 LNHDA, CDR2 SQIVND (reference sequence). The CDR3 has 14 amino acids. CDR3 sequence (DNA): TGTGCCAGTAGACGGACAGGGGCCCCAGATACGCAGTATTTT. Translation: CASRRTGAPDTQYF.

The V and J genes are TRBV5-6 and TRBJ2-5, with a tentative D call TRBD1 (6 bases). The V end was cut by 2 bases, the J end by 2 bases, with 16 bases between. The length of the CDR3 is 16 residues. Germline V CDR1 and CDR2: SGHDT, YYEEEE. CDR3 amino acids: CASSFLGAILQETQYF. Here the CDR3 DNA reads TGTGCCAGCAGCTTTTTGGGGGCGATACTGCAAGAGACCCAGTACTTC.

The rearrangement joins TRBV30 to TRBJ1-1, with unresolved D. There are 14 residues in the CDR3. CDR1 and CDR2 from the germline V gene are GTSNPN and SVGIG (reference sequence). The V and J ends lost 2 bases and 1 base respectively, with 11 bases between them. CDR3 sequence: CAWSFPGSNTEAFF. The CDR3 DNA reads as TGTGCCTGGAGTTTTCCGGGATCGAACACTGAAGCTTTCTTT.

In DNA, the CDR3 is TGCGCCAGCAGCTTGCAAGCGGGAGGCCCCACCGGGGAGCTGTTTTTT. It yields the protein CASSLQAGGPTGELFF. V and J are TRBV5-1 and TRBJ2-2; 9 nucleotides match TRBD2. The V gene end was trimmed by 1 base and the J gene end by 4 bases; junction bases not matched to a gene: 5. The CDR3 consists of 16 residues. Germline V CDR1 and CDR2: SGHRS, YFSETQ.

This clone was seen many times. The V and J genes are TRBV10-1 and TRBJ2-2, with D maybe TRBD2 (6 bases). V dropped 2 bases and J dropped 2 bases, with 9 bases sitting between them. CDR1 is WNHNN and CDR2 is SYGVQD in the germline V gene (reference sequence). The CDR3 is 15 amino acids. The DNA of the CDR3 is TGCGCCAGCAGTGAGGCTAGCGCAAACACCGGGGAGCTGTTTTTT. Translating it yields CASSEASANTGELFF.

The J gene is TRBJ2-2, the V gene TRBV28; 9 nucleotides align to TRBD1. Germline assignment: CDR1 MDHEN and CDR2 SYDVKM. The CDR3 sequence is 16 residues long. V dropped 6 bases and J dropped 2; count of bases not matched to a gene: 7. The CDR3 bases are TGTGCCAGCAGGGGGGACAGGGACTTTAACACCGGGGAGCTGTTTTTT. Protein: CASRGDRDFNTGELFF. Looking up the rest from reference TRBV28 and TRBJ2-2 gives the full variable domain: DVKVTQSSRYLVKRTGEKVFLECVQDMDHENMFWYRQDPGLGLRLIYFSYDVKMKEKGDIPEGYSVSREKKERFSLILESASTNQTSMYLCASRGDRDFNTGELFFGEGSRLTVL.

V usage is TRBV28 and J usage is TRBJ2-1; 8 nucleotides match TRBD2. V was clipped by 4 bases and J by 8 bases; unmatched bases: 10. This CDR3 is built from 15 residues. Per germline, CDR1 MDHEN and CDR2 SYDVKM. CDR3 amino acids: CASSSRGGLVHEQFF. The CDR3 bases are TGTGCCAGCAGTTCCCGGGGGGGACTTGTCCATGAGCAGTTCTTC. The full variable domain, with the rest looked up from reference TRBV28 and TRBJ2-1, is DVKVTQSSRYLVKRTGEKVFLECVQDMDHENMFWYRQDPGLGLRLIYFSYDVKMKEKGDIPEGYSVSREKKERFSLILESASTNQTSMYLCASSSRGGLVHEQFFGPGTRLTVL.

The chain carries TRBV7-9 and TRBJ2-1, with 10 bases fitting TRBD2. The CDR3 covers 14 residues. CDR1 and CDR2 from the germline V gene are SEHNR and FQNEAQ (reference sequence). V trimming: 5 bases; J trimming: 7 bases; junction bases outside the gene matches: 5. The CDR3 protein is CASSPWTSGNEQFF. For the CDR3, the DNA is TGTGCCAGCAGCCCTTGGACTAGCGGTAATGAGCAGTTCTTC.